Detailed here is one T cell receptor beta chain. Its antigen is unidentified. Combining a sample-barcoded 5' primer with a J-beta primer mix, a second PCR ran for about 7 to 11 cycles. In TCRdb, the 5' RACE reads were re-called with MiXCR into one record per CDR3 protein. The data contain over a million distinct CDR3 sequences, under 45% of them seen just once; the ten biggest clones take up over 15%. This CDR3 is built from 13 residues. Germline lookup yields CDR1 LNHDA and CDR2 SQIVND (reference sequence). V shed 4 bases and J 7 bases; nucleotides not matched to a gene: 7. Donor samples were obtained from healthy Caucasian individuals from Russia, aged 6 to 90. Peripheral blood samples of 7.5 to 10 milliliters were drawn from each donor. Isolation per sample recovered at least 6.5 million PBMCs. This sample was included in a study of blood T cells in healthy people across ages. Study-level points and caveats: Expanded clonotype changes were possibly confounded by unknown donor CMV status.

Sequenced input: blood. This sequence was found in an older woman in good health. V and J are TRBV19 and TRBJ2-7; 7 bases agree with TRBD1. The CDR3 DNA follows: TGTGCCAGTAGTACGGGACGCAGGGGGGAGCAGTACTTC. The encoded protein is CASSTGRRGEQYF.